These 23 T cell receptor beta chains were sequenced from one sample in a study of blood T cell repertoires in COVID-19. TCRdb's table, derived via immunoSEQ multiplex PCR, lists solely in-frame clones and lacks some. The repertoire holds around 150,000 clones, with approximately 87% as singletons. Sequencing input: peripheral blood. Receptors originate from a woman in her thirties or forties with acute or convalescent COVID-19.

The V and J genes are TRBV9 and TRBJ1-5, with 7 bases lining up with TRBD1. Germline CDR1 SGDLS, CDR2 YYNGEE. V dropped 3 bases and J dropped 0; count of bases not matched to a gene: 9. This CDR3 is built from 17 residues. This chain's CDR3 is CASSAQGPTYSNQPQHF. As DNA, the CDR3 is TGTGCCAGCAGCGCACAGGGGCCCACGTATAGCAATCAGCCCCAGCATTTT.

This chain connects TRBV6-2 or TRBV6-3 to TRBJ2-2; 15 bases agree with TRBD2. Per the germline V gene, CDR1 is MNHEY and CDR2 is SVGEGT. The ends lost 5 bases at V and 6 bases at J; junction bases unmatched: 1. The CDR3 has 15 amino acids. The CDR3 DNA follows: TGTGCCAGCAGTCGGACTAGCGGGGGGGCCGGGGAGCTGTTTTTT. Protein: CASSRTSGGAGELFF.

J is TRBJ2-1 and V is TRBV28; possibly TRBD2 for D (6 bases). This CDR3 comprises 15 residues. Trimming took 4 bases from V and 3 from J, leaving 13 bases between them. Germline V CDR1 and CDR2: MDHEN, SYDVKM. CDR3: CASSSPGGNYNEQFF. The CDR3 nucleotides are TGTGCCAGCAGTTCCCCCGGGGGAAACTACAATGAGCAGTTCTTC.

DNA for the CDR3: TGTGCCGCCAGCGTCAGCTCCTACAATGAGCAGTTCTTC. Translating it yields CAASVSSYNEQFF. V usage is TRBV30 and J usage is TRBJ2-1; D gene uncertain. With 8 bases removed from V and 0 bases from J, the gap between germline ends came to 11 bases. CDR1 and CDR2 (germline): GTSNPN, SVGIG (reference sequence). The CDR3 is 13 residues long.

The gene calls are TRBV4-3 and TRBJ2-7, with D possibly TRBD2 on 6 matching bases. The CDR3 loop spans 16 amino acids. The ends were cut back, 0 bases at V and 5 bases at J, with 17 bases in the middle. Germline CDR1 and CDR2: LGHNA and YSLEER. The CDR3 DNA reads TGCGCCAGCAGCCAAGATTTAACGGGGGTGAAGAACGAGCAGTACTTC. As protein: CASSQDLTGVKNEQYF.

V usage is TRBV9 and J usage is TRBJ2-1, with 9 bases fitting TRBD2. V dropped 4 bases and J dropped 7; count of bases not matched to a gene: 9. The CDR3 sequence is 15 residues long. Germline CDR1 and CDR2: SGDLS and YYNGEE. The CDR3 DNA sequence: TGTGCCAGCAGCCCCCGGGTAGCGGGGGTTAATGAGCAGTTCTTC. Residues: CASSPRVAGVNEQFF.

This rearrangement joins TRBV18 to TRBJ1-1; D may be TRBD1 (5 bases). V was clipped by 4 bases and J by 1 base, with 7 bases between them. The CDR3 loop spans 13 amino acids. Germline V gene lookup returns CDR1 KGHSH and CDR2 LQKENI. CDR3 region: CASSLGQNTEAFF. The DNA for the CDR3 is TGTGCCAGCTCACTAGGACAGAACACTGAAGCTTTCTTT.

The chain carries TRBV13 and TRBJ1-2; D possibly corresponds to TRBD1 (5 bases). Germline CDR1 PRHDT, CDR2 FYEKMQ (reference sequence). Trimming removed 5 bases at V and 3 bases at J, with 10 bases between. The CDR3 is made up of 13 amino acids. The CDR3: CASSSRDDYGYTF. The CDR3 nucleotides read TGTGCCAGCAGCAGCAGGGATGACTATGGCTACACCTTC.

The chain couples TRBV18 to TRBJ1-1; perhaps TRBD1 as D (5 bases). V lost 6 bases and J lost 2, with 13 bases in between. CDR3 length: 14 residues. Germline CDR1 KGHSH, CDR2 LQKENI. The CDR3: CASSPGLPNTEAFF. DNA of the CDR3: TGTGCCAGCTCCCCGGGACTTCCAAACACTGAAGCTTTCTTT.

This clone was picked up one time. This chain joins TRBV11-3 and TRBJ2-2, with a tentative D call TRBD2 (6 bases). Germline V gene data show CDR1 as SGHNT and CDR2 as YENEEA. The CDR3 loop spans 14 amino acids. V dropped 6 bases and J dropped 5 bases, with 13 bases sitting between them. The CDR3 DNA reads as TGTGCCAGCAGTTCCGGGACTCGTACCGGGGAGCTGTTTTTT. Its protein product is CASSSGTRTGELFF.

This chain connects TRBV13 to TRBJ2-7, with 9 bases matching TRBD2. This CDR3 is 14 amino acids long. Germline CDR1 reads PRHDT; CDR2 reads FYEKMQ (reference sequence). The V gene end was trimmed by 5 bases and the J gene end by 5 bases; junction bases not matched to a gene: 7. The CDR3 bases are TGTGCCAGCAGCCCTGGACTAGCGAAAAACGAGCAGTACTTC. It codes for CASSPGLAKNEQYF.

The chain is built from TRBV7-2 and TRBJ2-2; D gene unclear. CDR1 and CDR2 (germline): SGHTA, FQGNSA. The CDR3 has 13 residues. V shed 1 base and J shed 6 bases, with 6 bases lying between them. CDR3 sequence reads: CASSLVEAGELFF. The CDR3 nucleotides read TGTGCCAGCAGCTTAGTAGAAGCCGGGGAGCTGTTTTTT. Using reference TRBV7-2 and TRBJ2-2 for the parts outside the CDR3, the full variable domain is GAGVSQSPSNKVTEKGKDVELRCDPISGHTALYWYRQSLGQGLEFLIYFQGNSAPDKSGLPSDRFSAERTGGSVSTLTIQRTQQEDSAVYLCASSLVEAGELFFGEGSRLTVL.

V and J are TRBV3-1 (or the pseudogene TRBV3-2) and TRBJ2-1; 10 nucleotides line up with TRBD2. The CDR3 has 15 residues. The V gene end was trimmed by 5 bases and the J gene end by 5 bases; junction bases not matched to a gene: 6. Germline V gene sequence: CDR1 LGHDT, CDR2 YNNKEL (reference sequence). CDR3 DNA sequence: TGTGCCAGCAGCTATGGACTAGCGGATCACAATGAGCAGTTCTTC. This codes for CASSYGLADHNEQFF.

The chain carries TRBV30 and TRBJ1-5; 11 bases line up with TRBD1. Unmatched junction bases numbered 4, after V lost 1 base and J lost 5 bases. Germline values: CDR1 GTSNPN, CDR2 SVGIG (reference sequence). There are 15 residues in the CDR3. CDR3 amino acids: CAWSGGQGGYQPQHF. In DNA, the CDR3 is TGTGCCTGGAGTGGGGGACAGGGGGGCTATCAGCCCCAGCATTTT.

The rearrangement links TRBV3-1 (or the pseudogene TRBV3-2) to TRBJ2-3, with TRBD1 matching over 7 bases. Germline CDR1 and CDR2: LGHDT and YNNKEL (reference sequence). The CDR3 loop spans 14 amino acids. V lost 4 bases, J lost 9 bases, and 10 bases stayed unmatched. As DNA, the CDR3 is TGTGCCAGCAGCCTCTTGACAGGGATGGACACGCAGTATTTT. It specifies CASSLLTGMDTQYF.

This chain links TRBV9 with TRBJ1-4; 9 nucleotides agree with TRBD1. Germline loops: CDR1 SGDLS, CDR2 YYNGEE. The length of the CDR3 is 13 residues. The J segment lost 8 bases and the V segment lost 2 bases, leaving 1 base of the junction unmatched. The DNA of the CDR3 is TGTGCCAGCAGCGTGGGACAGGGAGAAAAACTGTTTTTT. It codes for CASSVGQGEKLFF.

In its sample, this clone was seen a few times. The J gene is TRBJ2-7, the V gene TRBV7-9, with 9 bases identical to TRBD1. Germline CDR1 reads SEHNR; CDR2 reads FQNEAQ (reference sequence). The CDR3 has 15 residues. The J segment lost 3 bases and the V segment lost 1 base, leaving 4 bases of the junction unmatched. The CDR3 here is CASSLVGQGDYEQYF. The CDR3, as DNA: TGTGCCAGCAGCTTAGTGGGACAGGGCGACTACGAGCAGTACTTC.

This clone was seen a few times. This chain joins TRBV5-5 and TRBJ2-5; the match to TRBD2 covers 10 bases. Germline V CDR1 and CDR2: SGHKS, YYEKEE (reference sequence). The CDR3 covers 18 residues. V gave up 0 bases and J gave up 4 bases; unmatched junction bases: 12. In DNA form, the CDR3 reads TGTGCCAGCAGCTTGGGGCCAGCGGGAGGGGTAATGGGAGAGACCCAGTACTTC. This encodes CASSLGPAGGVMGETQYF. The full variable domain, rest sourced from reference TRBV5-5 and TRBJ2-5, is DAGVTQSPTHLIKTRGQQVTLRCSPISGHKSVSWYQQVLGQGPQFIFQYYEKEERGRGNFPDRFSARQFPNYSSELNVNALLLGDSALYLCASSLGPAGGVMGETQYFGPGTRLLVL.

The V and J genes are TRBV18 and TRBJ1-2; 7 bases line up with TRBD1. There are 15 residues in the CDR3. The V and J ends lost 5 bases and 3 bases, in that order; junction bases with no gene match: 9. Germline assignment: CDR1 KGHSH and CDR2 LQKENI. The CDR3 loop reads CASSELDRVDYGYTF. In DNA, the CDR3 is TGTGCCAGCTCAGAACTCGACAGGGTTGACTATGGCTACACCTTC.

J is TRBJ1-2 and V is TRBV6-1; possibly TRBD1 for D (6 bases). In germline, CDR1 is MNHNS, CDR2 SASEGT. The CDR3 runs 13 residues. With 3 bases removed from V and 8 bases from J, the gap between germline ends came to 13 bases. CDR3 sequence (DNA): TGTGCCAGCAGTGACGGGGGGCTTGGAGGCTACACCTTC. This translates into CASSDGGLGGYTF.

The chain has TRBV7-9 and TRBJ2-5; the D is unclear. This CDR3 region has 13 residues. Trimming pared 5 bases from V and 5 bases from J, leaving 12 bases between. Germline CDR1 reads SEHNR; CDR2 reads FQNEAQ (reference sequence). CDR3 nucleotide sequence: TGTGCCAGCAGCCCCCGCTCCGGGGAGACCCAGTACTTC. Protein sequence: CASSPRSGETQYF.

V is TRBV5-6 and J is TRBJ2-1, with TRBD2 identical over 8 bases. The V gene's germline CDR1 is SGHDT and CDR2 YYEEEE. J was trimmed by 0 bases and V by 1 base; bases with no gene match: 9. CDR3 size: 18 residues. CDR3 coding DNA: TGTGCCAGCAGCTTGAGAGGGGGACTAGAGAGCTCCTACAATGAGCAGTTCTTC. This gives the protein CASSLRGGLESSYNEQFF.

The chain has TRBV6-1 and TRBJ1-6; 9 positions agree with TRBD1. Germline V gives CDR1 MNHNS, CDR2 SASEGT. With V trimmed by 4 bases and J by 4 bases, 5 bases remained unmatched. The CDR3 contains 16 residues. CDR3 residues: CASSGGQGGYNSPLHF. The CDR3 DNA is TGTGCCAGCAGTGGGGGACAGGGTGGTTATAATTCACCCCTCCACTTT.